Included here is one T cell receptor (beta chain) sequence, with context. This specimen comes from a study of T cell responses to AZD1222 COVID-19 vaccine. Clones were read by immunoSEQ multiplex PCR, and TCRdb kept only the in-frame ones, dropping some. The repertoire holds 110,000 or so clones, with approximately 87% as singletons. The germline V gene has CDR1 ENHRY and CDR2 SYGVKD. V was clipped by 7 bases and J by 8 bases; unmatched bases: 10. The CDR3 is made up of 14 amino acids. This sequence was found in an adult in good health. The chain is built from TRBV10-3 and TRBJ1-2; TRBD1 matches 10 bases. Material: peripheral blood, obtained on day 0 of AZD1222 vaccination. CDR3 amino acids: CAIKYDRGLGGYTF. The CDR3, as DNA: TGTGCCATCAAATATGACAGGGGGCTAGGGGGCTACACCTTC.